This T cell receptor beta chain stems from a study of blood T cell repertoires in COVID-19. Overall study: COVID-19 samples from acute and convalescent phases originated in the United States, Italy and Spain. Sample material is recorded as cDNA or gDNA derived from T cells, B-cell-depleted T cells, or PBMCs.

In the authors' methods: From reference gene primer amplification, estimates of nucleated cell counts were derived. Using immunoSEQ multiplex PCR, the repertoire was profiled, and TCRdb retains in-frame clones only, with some absent. That table gives V, J and clone size, and the DNA gave D and trimming. The sample includes 210,000 or so clones, roughly four fifths of them seen just once. In this sample, this clone turned up a few times. The V end was cut by 0 bases, the J end by 0 bases, with 5 bases between. The CDR3 contains 14 residues. Per the germline V gene, CDR1 is SEHNR and CDR2 is FQNEAQ (reference sequence).

The sequence was collected from a man between 50 and 59 years old who had recovered from COVID-19. The chain joins TRBV7-9 to TRBJ1-1; D is ambiguous. The material sequenced was peripheral blood. CDR3 sequence (DNA): TGTGCCAGCAGCTTAGCCAGGTTGAACACTGAAGCTTTCTTT. Translation: CASSLARLNTEAFF.